This T cell receptor (beta chain) is drawn from a study of blood T cell repertoires in COVID-19. Study at large: Sites across the United States, Italy and Spain contributed samples from acute and convalescent COVID-19.

Source study methods: The authors estimated nucleated cell counts from reference gene primer amplification. The protocol was immunoSEQ multiplex PCR, while the TCRdb copy is restricted to in-frame clones and leaves out a portion. The D gene and trimming were derived from the DNA, and the V and J assignments and clone size from that table. The sample has 250,000 to 350,000 clones, 90% seen once; the top ten hold about 1.7%. Participant age was about 18 to 100 years, and participants resided in around 24 US areas. The TCR sequence derives from a woman in her late teens or twenties with acute COVID-19. Material: PBMCs or T cells enriched from blood (not recorded which).

CDR3 DNA sequence: TGTGCCAGCAGTTCTCCAGTTGTACAGCGGGAATTCAATGAGCAGTTCTTC. Amino acid sequence: CASSSPVVQREFNEQFF. The genes are TRBV28 and TRBJ2-1, with 7 bases fitting TRBD2. CDR3 length: 17 amino acids. Germline V gives CDR1 MDHEN, CDR2 SYDVKM. The V gene end was trimmed by 4 bases and the J gene end by 6 bases; junction bases not matched to a gene: 15. Complete variable domain (other parts from reference TRBV28 and TRBJ2-1): DVKVTQSSRYLVKRTGEKVFLECVQDMDHENMFWYRQDPGLGLRLIYFSYDVKMKEKGDIPEGYSVSREKKERFSLILESASTNQTSMYLCASSSPVVQREFNEQFFGPGTRLTVL.